Below, 28 T cell receptor beta chains from the same sample are listed, as sequenced in a study of blood T cells in healthy people across ages. A sample-barcoded 5' primer and a J-beta primer mix were used in a second PCR of about 7 to 12 cycles. TCRdb called the 5' RACE reads again in MiXCR, with one record for every CDR3 protein. The table lists about 1.8 million distinct CDR3 sequences, around half of them singletons. Sequenced input: blood. These receptors were obtained from a woman between 40 and 55 years old in good health.

The chain carries TRBV20-1 and TRBJ2-3; TRBD2 aligns across 15 bases. Germline CDR1 and CDR2: DFQATT and SNEGSKA (reference sequence). The CDR3 length is 15 residues. The V and J ends lost 5 bases and 5 bases, in that order; junction bases with no gene match: 5. In DNA form, the CDR3 reads TGCAGTGCTCAAGGACTAGCGGGGGGGAAAGATACGCAGTATTTT. Its protein is CSAQGLAGGKDTQYF.

This clonotype occurred a few times. V gene TRBV29-1 combines with J gene TRBJ2-7; TRBD2 agrees at 7 bases. Germline V lookup: CDR1 SQVTM, CDR2 ANQGSEA. The CDR3 consists of 14 residues. Trimming cost V 1 base and J 2 bases; bases outside gene matches: 5. CDR3: CSVEGGDYPYEQYF. In nucleotides, the CDR3 is TGCAGCGTTGAAGGAGGGGACTACCCCTACGAGCAGTACTTC.

The chain uses TRBV28 and TRBJ1-5, with D possibly being TRBD1 (5 bases). V lost 3 bases to trimming and J lost 2 bases, with 20 bases between them. CDR1 is MDHEN and CDR2 is SYDVKM in the germline V gene. The CDR3 is 18 amino acids. This CDR3 is CASSFDRRGLRGNQPQHF. As DNA, the CDR3 is TGTGCCAGCAGTTTCGATAGAAGGGGTTTGCGGGGCAATCAGCCCCAGCATTTT.

The chain employs TRBV28 and TRBJ2-1, with D perhaps given as TRBD1 or TRBD2 (5 bases each). Germline V gene sequence: CDR1 MDHEN, CDR2 SYDVKM. CDR3 length equals 11 residues. Trimming took off 8 bases at V and 9 bases at J, with 11 bases between the two ends. CDR3 sequence (DNA): TGTGCCAGCGGGGGACCAGGTGAGCAGTTCTTC. This translates into CASGGPGEQFF.

The gene calls are TRBV20-1 and TRBJ2-1, with 8 bases fitting TRBD1. Germline V lookup: CDR1 DFQATT, CDR2 SNEGSKA (reference sequence). Trimming removed 6 bases from V and 8 bases from J; junction bases left unmatched: 15. The CDR3 contains 15 residues. The DNA of the CDR3 is TGCAGTGCCCTAGTGGTACAGGGGGGTAGGTATGAGCAGTTCTTC. Encoded protein: CSALVVQGGRYEQFF.

V is TRBV7-9 and J is TRBJ2-1; tentative D call: TRBD1 (6 bases). Germline loops: CDR1 SEHNR, CDR2 FQNEAQ (reference sequence). This CDR3 contains 15 residues. The ends were cut back, 3 bases at V and 4 bases at J, with 13 bases in the middle. The CDR3 DNA reads as TGTGCCAGCAGCTTTCCTGGGGGCCGGTACAATGAGCAGTTCTTC. As protein: CASSFPGGRYNEQFF. The full variable domain, its missing parts supplied by reference TRBV7-9 and TRBJ2-1, is DTGVSQNPRHKITKRGQNVTFRCDPISEHNRLYWYRQTLGQGPEFLTYFQNEAQLEKSRLLSDRFSAERPKGSFSTLEIQRTEQGDSAMYLCASSFPGGRYNEQFFGPGTRLTVL.

This chain links TRBV27 with TRBJ1-6; D is unclear. The CDR3 extends over 14 amino acids. Germline V gene data show CDR1 as MNHEY and CDR2 as SMNVEV (reference sequence). The ends were cut back, 5 bases at V and 13 bases at J, with 18 bases in the middle. CDR3 bases: TGTGCCAGCAGTGTACAGTTTGGGGTGGCGCCCCTCCACTTT. It yields the protein CASSVQFGVAPLHF.

Comment on this clonotype: The junction differs from germline at one of its ends, possibly a read error. The chain is built from TRBV10-2 and TRBJ2-7; D is possibly TRBD1 (6 bases). Germline loops: CDR1 WSHSY, CDR2 SAAADI. The CDR3 is made up of 13 amino acids. CDR3 loop: CASRKDRSYEQYF. The CDR3 nucleotides read TGTGCCAGCAGAAAGGACAGATCCTACGAGCAGTACTTC.

This clonotype was counted between two and nine times. V and J are TRBV24-1 and TRBJ2-1; 10 bases line up with TRBD2. Germline CDR1 reads KGHDR; CDR2 reads SFDVKD. V trimming: 3 bases; J trimming: 0 bases; junction bases outside the gene matches: 7. The CDR3 sequence is 18 residues long. The CDR3 reads CATSDALAGTGSYNEQFF. The CDR3 coding sequence is TGTGCCACCAGTGATGCACTAGCGGGGACTGGCTCCTACAATGAGCAGTTCTTC.

This clonotype was observed a handful of times. V usage is TRBV7-2 and J usage is TRBJ2-6; TRBD2 might be the D (5 bases). Per the germline V gene, CDR1 is SGHTA and CDR2 is FQGNSA. The CDR3 sequence is 16 residues long. Trimming shortened V by 2 bases and J by 0 bases, and 8 bases separated the two germline ends. CDR3 loop: CASSLQGGSGANVLTF. DNA for the CDR3: TGTGCCAGCAGCTTACAAGGAGGCTCTGGGGCCAACGTCCTGACTTTC.

This clonotype turned up a few times. This chain uses TRBV4-3 with TRBJ1-6; TRBD1 might be the D (5 bases). V was cut by 1 base and J by 4 bases, with 17 bases left in between. The CDR3 totals 18 residues. Germline CDR1 and CDR2: LGHNA and YSLEER. CDR3 protein: CASSQGGPPGRYNSPLHF. DNA of the CDR3: TGCGCCAGCAGCCAAGGGGGCCCCCCGGGACGATATAATTCACCCCTCCACTTT.

The chain couples TRBV10-3 to TRBJ2-1; TRBD1 matches 7 bases. The CDR3 loop spans 12 amino acids. Trimming took 8 bases from V and 7 from J; bases not matched to a gene: 5. Germline CDR1 reads ENHRY; CDR2 reads SYGVKD. This CDR3 reads CAIGLGQNEQFF. CDR3 sequence (DNA): TGTGCCATCGGTTTGGGACAGAATGAGCAGTTCTTC.

The chain combines TRBV5-1 with TRBJ2-3, with 9 bases matching TRBD1. The CDR3 totals 15 residues. V was clipped by 6 bases and J by 3 bases; unmatched bases: 8. Germline V gene lookup returns CDR1 SGHRS and CDR2 YFSETQ. CDR3 sequence (DNA): TGCGCCAGCAACGTACAGGGGGCAATTACAGATACGCAGTATTTT. The encoded protein is CASNVQGAITDTQYF.

The rearrangement uses TRBV6-5 and TRBJ2-1, with D perhaps matching TRBD2 (6 bases). The germline V and J ends were trimmed by 7 bases and 0 bases, with 16 bases remaining between them. Germline assignment: CDR1 MNHEY and CDR2 SVGAGI. The CDR3 is 16 amino acids. CDR3 protein: CASKKTGGSSYNEQFF. CDR3 sequence (DNA): TGTGCCAGCAAAAAAACAGGAGGGAGCTCCTACAATGAGCAGTTCTTC.

The chain couples TRBV20-1 to TRBJ1-4; D not certain. Germline CDR1 DFQATT, CDR2 SNEGSKA (reference sequence). V was shortened by 5 bases and J by 4 bases, with 14 bases between the two germline ends. The CDR3 sequence is 14 residues long. CDR3 DNA: TGCAGTGCTCCCGATGCTACTTATAATGAAAAACTGTTTTTT. Translated: CSAPDATYNEKLFF.

In this sample, this clonotype turned up a few times. In DNA form, the CDR3 reads TGCAGTGCTAGAGATTCGAGGACCCAGGTTCAGTACTTC. Encoded protein: CSARDSRTQVQYF. The V gene is TRBV20-1, the J gene TRBJ2-4; D is ambiguous. V lost 0 bases and J 11 bases, leaving 14 bases between the germline ends. The CDR3 runs 13 residues. CDR1 is DFQATT, CDR2 SNEGSKA, per germline (reference sequence).

This clonotype has a count of ten or more. The gene calls are TRBV29-1 and TRBJ2-1, with D maybe TRBD2 (5 bases). Trimming took off 7 bases at V and 7 bases at J, with 17 bases between the two ends. This CDR3 has 13 residues. Germline CDR1 reads SQVTM; CDR2 reads ANQGSEA. The CDR3: CSGVRASWNEQFF. DNA for the CDR3: TGCAGCGGGGTGAGGGCGTCGTGGAATGAGCAGTTCTTC.

CDR3 DNA sequence: TGTGCCAGCAGCCGGACTCCTTCTAGCACAGATACGCAGTATTTT. This translates into CASSRTPSSTDTQYF. The chain employs TRBV5-4 and TRBJ2-3, with D maybe TRBD2 (5 bases). Germline V gene data show CDR1 as SGHNT and CDR2 as YYREEE (reference sequence). The V and J ends lost 4 bases and 0 bases respectively, with 12 bases between them. The CDR3 consists of 15 residues.

V gene TRBV12-3 or TRBV12-4 combines with J gene TRBJ1-5; D not resolved. Between the trimmed V and J ends, which lost 6 bases and 8 bases, there was a span of 11 bases. There are 12 residues in the CDR3. CDR3 in amino acids: CASSPSGEPQHF. In DNA, the CDR3 is TGTGCCAGCAGCCCCAGCGGGGAGCCCCAGCATTTT.

The rearrangement uses TRBV4-1 and TRBJ2-1, with 7 bases lining up with TRBD1. The V gene end was trimmed by 3 bases and the J gene end by 9 bases; junction bases not matched to a gene: 8. The CDR3 contains 14 residues. Germline values: CDR1 MGHRA, CDR2 YSYEKL. CDR3 bases: TGCGCCAGCAGCCACGCGACAGGGATCGGTGAGCAGTTCTTC. Its translation is CASSHATGIGEQFF.

The sample holds a few counts of this clonotype. The genes are TRBV20-1 and TRBJ2-7; the D is unclear. Trimming stripped 7 bases from V and 0 bases from J, with 13 bases between. Per germline, CDR1 DFQATT and CDR2 SNEGSKA (reference sequence). The CDR3 has 13 amino acids. CDR3 region: CSVKTVSSYEQYF. The DNA for the CDR3 is TGCAGTGTCAAGACCGTGAGCTCCTACGAGCAGTACTTC.

The genes are TRBV20-1 and TRBJ1-2, with TRBD1 matching over 9 bases. The germline V gene encodes CDR1 DFQATT and CDR2 SNEGSKA (reference sequence). Losses at the gene ends were 3 bases for V and 7 bases for J; bases not matched to a gene: 9. The CDR3 totals 14 residues. The CDR3 DNA follows: TGCAGTGCTAGTGATCCCGGGACAGGGTGTGGCTACACCTTC. Its translation: CSASDPGTGCGYTF.

The V and J genes are TRBV4-1 and TRBJ2-1; D not certain. V gave up 4 bases and J gave up 5 bases, with 12 bases separating them. The CDR3 totals 14 residues. Germline V gene data show CDR1 as MGHRA and CDR2 as YSYEKL. CDR3 region: CASSRTLRNNEQFF. DNA for the CDR3: TGCGCCAGCAGCCGGACCCTAAGGAACAATGAGCAGTTCTTC.

The V gene is TRBV6-2 or TRBV6-3, the J gene TRBJ2-1; D ambiguous. The CDR3 extends over 14 amino acids. Trimming pared 2 bases from V and 0 bases from J, leaving 5 bases between. Germline CDR1 reads MNHEY; CDR2 reads SVGEGT. Here the CDR3 reads CASSYGVSYNEQFF. For the CDR3, the DNA is TGTGCCAGCAGTTACGGGGTCTCCTACAATGAGCAGTTCTTC.

The chain links TRBV2 to TRBJ2-1, with D maybe TRBD2 (5 bases). This CDR3 is built from 12 residues. Germline V gene sequence: CDR1 SNHLY, CDR2 FYNNEI. V was trimmed by 0 bases and J by 13 bases, leaving 10 bases between them. CDR3 DNA sequence: TGTGCCAGCAGTGAAGCTGGCGGGCGTCAGTTCTTC. Its translation: CASSEAGGRQFF.

This clonotype turned up a few times. This chain connects TRBV12-3 or TRBV12-4 to TRBJ2-5; no reliable D call. The CDR3 is 13 amino acids. V was clipped by 4 bases and J by 3 bases, with 9 bases between them. CDR3 DNA: TGTGCCAGCAGTTCCCGTGAGGAAGAGACCCAGTACTTC. It translates to CASSSREEETQYF.

There are a few counts of this clonotype. The chain joins TRBV6-5 to TRBJ1-6, with D uncertain. The CDR3 contains 17 residues. Trimming pared 2 bases from V and 9 bases from J, leaving 20 bases between. Germline V gene sequence: CDR1 MNHEY, CDR2 SVGAGI. The CDR3 DNA follows: TGTGCCAGCAGTTACGGCCAAAACCCAAGGATGAGTTCACCCCTCCACTTT. Translation gives CASSYGQNPRMSSPLHF.

A few counts support this clonotype. The rearrangement joins TRBV20-1 to TRBJ1-5; 8 nucleotides align to TRBD1. The germline V gene encodes CDR1 DFQATT and CDR2 SNEGSKA (reference sequence). The V gene end was trimmed by 3 bases and the J gene end by 3 bases; junction bases not matched to a gene: 7. The CDR3 has 15 residues. CDR3 sequence: CSARRLDRDNQPQHF. The CDR3 DNA is TGCAGTGCTAGGCGTTTGGACAGGGACAATCAGCCCCAGCATTTT.